This passage covers 10 T cell receptor beta chains from one sample sequenced in a study of T-cell memory formation after mild COVID-19. TCRdb re-analysed the 5' RACE reads in MiXCR, keeping a single row per CDR3 protein. The table lists about 280,000 distinct CDR3 sequences, 8% to 10% of them singletons. The sample consisted of PBMCs or a T cell subset sorted from them (not recorded which). These receptors came from a man aged 18 to 35 who had mild COVID-19 (a few samples of this study predate the infection). Cell type and time point are not known.

The chain uses TRBV4-1 and TRBJ2-1, with D perhaps TRBD2 (5 bases). Germline V gives CDR1 MGHRA, CDR2 YSYEKL. V was trimmed by 9 bases and J by 7 bases, leaving 16 bases between them. The CDR3 length is 13 residues. The CDR3 reads CASTSTGLNEQFF. The CDR3 DNA is TGCGCCAGTACGAGCACGGGGTTAAATGAGCAGTTCTTC.

V and J are TRBV13 and TRBJ1-2; D is perhaps TRBD1 (5 bases). Germline lookup yields CDR1 PRHDT and CDR2 FYEKMQ (reference sequence). V was trimmed by 5 bases and J by 6 bases, leaving 19 bases between them. The CDR3 runs to 15 residues. Here the CDR3 DNA reads TGTGCCAGCAGCCAGGGATACAGGACCGTCGATGGCTACACCTTC. Translating it yields CASSQGYRTVDGYTF.

This clonotype turned up a few times. This chain joins TRBV14 and TRBJ2-1, with D uncertain. CDR1 and CDR2 (germline): SGHDN, FVKESK. CDR3 length: 14 residues. Deletions cut 2 bases from V and 8 bases from J, with 13 bases between. The CDR3 nucleotides are TGTGCCAGCAGCCAATCAAGTAGACTGGATGAGCAGTTCTTC. This gives the protein CASSQSSRLDEQFF. The full variable domain, completed using reference TRBV14 and TRBJ2-1, is EAGVTQFPSHSVIEKGQTVTLRCDPISGHDNLYWYRRVMGKEIKFLLHFVKESKQDESGMPNNRFLAERTGGTYSTLKVQPAELEDSGVYFCASSQSSRLDEQFFGPGTRLTVL.

This clonotype was picked up many times. The chain recombines TRBV20-1 with TRBJ1-1; no clear D. Trimming took off 3 bases at V and 0 bases at J, with 11 bases between the two ends. Germline assignment: CDR1 DFQATT and CDR2 SNEGSKA (reference sequence). There are 14 residues in the CDR3. In DNA, the CDR3 is TGCAGTGCTAGTGACGGATTCATGAACACTGAAGCTTTCTTT. Its translation: CSASDGFMNTEAFF.

This clonotype was counted between two and nine times. The chain joins TRBV19 to TRBJ1-5; D is unresolved. The V gene lost 5 bases and the J gene lost 0 bases, with 17 bases spanning the gap. Germline V lookup: CDR1 LNHDA, CDR2 SQIVND (reference sequence). The CDR3 is 17 amino acids. Written as DNA, the CDR3 is TGTGCCAGTAGTTTCCCCCCCGGCAGATCTAGCAATCAGCCCCAGCATTTT. It encodes CASSFPPGRSSNQPQHF.

This clonotype was seen a few times. The J gene is TRBJ2-3, the V gene TRBV4-3, with D unresolved. Germline V gene sequence: CDR1 LGHNA, CDR2 YSLEER. V lost 3 bases and J lost 3, with 19 bases in between. The CDR3 contains 17 residues. CDR3 amino acids: CASSQGMIWKGTDTQYF. CDR3 in DNA: TGCGCCAGCAGCCAGGGGATGATTTGGAAGGGAACAGATACGCAGTATTTT.

As regards this clonotype: Since no conserved phenylalanine or tryptophan closes the CDR3, a read error is the likely cause. V usage is TRBV29-1 and J usage is TRBJ2-7, with a tentative D call TRBD2 (6 bases). V was trimmed by 4 bases and J by 3 bases, leaving 16 bases between them. The germline V gene has CDR1 SQVTM and CDR2 ANQGSEA. The CDR3 runs 14 residues. DNA for the CDR3: TGCAGCGTTGCCGCGGGCGGGGTTAGCTACGAGCAGTACTTA. Its translation is CSVAAGGVSYEQYL.

This clonotype showed up just a few times. The V and J genes are TRBV11-1 and TRBJ2-1; D is uncertain. Looked up from germline, CDR1 is SGHAT and CDR2 is FQDESV (reference sequence). This CDR3 region has 12 residues. The V gene lost 5 bases and the J gene lost 7 bases, with 9 bases spanning the gap. The CDR3 region is CASSRNGNEQFF. The CDR3 nucleotides read TGTGCCAGCAGCCGCAACGGGAATGAGCAGTTCTTC.

This clonotype was detected many times. The chain couples TRBV5-1 to TRBJ1-1, with D hard to call. The CDR3 covers 13 residues. V lost 4 bases to trimming and J lost 6 bases, with 13 bases between them. Germline CDR1 and CDR2: SGHRS and YFSETQ. This CDR3 reads CASSLKMDSEAFF. The CDR3 DNA reads as TGCGCCAGCAGCCTCAAAATGGACTCTGAAGCTTTCTTT.

This clonotype has a handful of counts. This chain's CDR3 is CASSLVGRLNQPQHF. The CDR3 nucleotides read TGTGCCAGCAGCTTAGTCGGGCGGTTAAATCAGCCCCAGCATTTT. V and J are TRBV7-8 and TRBJ1-5, with D unclear. There are 15 residues in the CDR3. Trimming stripped 1 base from V and 4 bases from J, with 11 bases between. The V gene's germline CDR1 is SGHVS and CDR2 FQNEAQ.